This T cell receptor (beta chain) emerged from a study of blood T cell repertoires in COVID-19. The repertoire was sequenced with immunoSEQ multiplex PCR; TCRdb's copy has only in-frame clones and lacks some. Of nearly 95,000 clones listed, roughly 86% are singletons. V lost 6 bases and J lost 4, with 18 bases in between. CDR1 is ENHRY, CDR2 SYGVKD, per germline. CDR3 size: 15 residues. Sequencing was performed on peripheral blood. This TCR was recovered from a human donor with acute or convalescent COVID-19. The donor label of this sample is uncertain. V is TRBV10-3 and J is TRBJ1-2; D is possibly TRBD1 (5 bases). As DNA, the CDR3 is TGTGCCATCAGGGAGGCCGGCGGAGGGACCTATGGCTACACCTTC. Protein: CAIREAGGGTYGYTF.